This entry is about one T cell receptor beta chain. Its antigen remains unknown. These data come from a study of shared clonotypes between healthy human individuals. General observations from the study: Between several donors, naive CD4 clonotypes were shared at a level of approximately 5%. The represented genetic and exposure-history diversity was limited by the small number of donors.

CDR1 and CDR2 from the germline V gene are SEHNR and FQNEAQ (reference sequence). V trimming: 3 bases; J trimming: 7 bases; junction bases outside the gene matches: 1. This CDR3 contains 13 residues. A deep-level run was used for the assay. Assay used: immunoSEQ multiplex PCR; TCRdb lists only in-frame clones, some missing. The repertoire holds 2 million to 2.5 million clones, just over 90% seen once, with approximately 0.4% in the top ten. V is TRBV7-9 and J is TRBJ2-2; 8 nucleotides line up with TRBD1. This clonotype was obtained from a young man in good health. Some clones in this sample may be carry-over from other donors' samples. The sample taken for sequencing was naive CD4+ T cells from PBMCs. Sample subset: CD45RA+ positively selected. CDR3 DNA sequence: TGTGCCAGCAGCTTGACAGGGGTCGGGGAGCTGTTTTTT. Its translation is CASSLTGVGELFF.